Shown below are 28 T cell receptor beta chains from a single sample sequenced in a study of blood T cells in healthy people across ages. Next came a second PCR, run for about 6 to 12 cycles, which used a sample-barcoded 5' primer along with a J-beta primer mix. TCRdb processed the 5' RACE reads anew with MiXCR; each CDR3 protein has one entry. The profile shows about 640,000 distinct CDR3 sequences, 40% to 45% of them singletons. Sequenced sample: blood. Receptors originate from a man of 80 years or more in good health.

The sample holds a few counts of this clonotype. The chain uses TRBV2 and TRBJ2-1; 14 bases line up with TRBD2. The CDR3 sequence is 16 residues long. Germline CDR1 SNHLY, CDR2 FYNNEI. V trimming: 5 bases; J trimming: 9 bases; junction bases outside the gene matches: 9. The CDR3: CASSLQGLAGVSEQFF. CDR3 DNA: TGTGCCAGCAGTTTACAGGGACTAGCGGGAGTTTCTGAGCAGTTCTTC.

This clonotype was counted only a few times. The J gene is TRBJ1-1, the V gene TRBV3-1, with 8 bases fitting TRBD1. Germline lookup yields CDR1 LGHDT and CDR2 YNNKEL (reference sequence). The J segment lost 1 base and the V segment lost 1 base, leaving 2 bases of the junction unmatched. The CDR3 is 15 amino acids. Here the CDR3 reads CASSQGDRPNTEAFF. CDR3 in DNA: TGTGCCAGCAGCCAAGGGGACAGGCCGAACACTGAAGCTTTCTTT.

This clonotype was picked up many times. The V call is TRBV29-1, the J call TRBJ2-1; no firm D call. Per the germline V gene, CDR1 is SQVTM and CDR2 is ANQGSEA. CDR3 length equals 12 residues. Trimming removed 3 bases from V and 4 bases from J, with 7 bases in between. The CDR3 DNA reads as TGCAGCGTTGAGGACGGTTACAATGAGCAGTTCTTC. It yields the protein CSVEDGYNEQFF.

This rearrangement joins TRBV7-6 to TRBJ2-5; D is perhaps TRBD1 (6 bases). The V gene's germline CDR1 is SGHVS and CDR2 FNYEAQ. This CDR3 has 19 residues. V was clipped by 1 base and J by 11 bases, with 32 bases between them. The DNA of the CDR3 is TGTGCCAGCAGCTTAGAATTAGCTGGTTTCGGACAGAGACACAATGAGCAGTACTTC. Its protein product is CASSLELAGFGQRHNEQYF.

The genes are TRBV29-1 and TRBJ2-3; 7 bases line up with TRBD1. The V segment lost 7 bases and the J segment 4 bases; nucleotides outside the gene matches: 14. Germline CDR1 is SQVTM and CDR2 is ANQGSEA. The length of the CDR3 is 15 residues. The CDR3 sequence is CSAIQGSRAADTQYF. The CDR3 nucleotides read TGCAGCGCGATACAGGGGAGTCGGGCGGCAGATACGCAGTATTTT.

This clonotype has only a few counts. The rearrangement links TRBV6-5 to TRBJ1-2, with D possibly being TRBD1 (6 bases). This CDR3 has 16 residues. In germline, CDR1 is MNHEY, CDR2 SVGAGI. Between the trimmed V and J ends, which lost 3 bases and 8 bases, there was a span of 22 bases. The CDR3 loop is CASSYPRGALEEGYTF. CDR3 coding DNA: TGTGCCAGCAGTTATCCCCGGGGGGCCCTCGAGGAAGGCTACACCTTC.

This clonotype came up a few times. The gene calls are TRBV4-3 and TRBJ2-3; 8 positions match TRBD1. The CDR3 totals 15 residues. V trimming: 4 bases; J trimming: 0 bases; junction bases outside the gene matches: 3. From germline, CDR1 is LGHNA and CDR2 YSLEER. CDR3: CASSLQGASTDTQYF. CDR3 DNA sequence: TGCGCCAGCAGCCTCCAGGGGGCGAGCACAGATACGCAGTATTTT.

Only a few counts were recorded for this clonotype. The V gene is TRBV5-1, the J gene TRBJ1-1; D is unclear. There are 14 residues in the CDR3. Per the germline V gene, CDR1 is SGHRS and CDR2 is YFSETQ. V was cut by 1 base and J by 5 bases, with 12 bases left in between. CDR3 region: CASSLSRGRTEAFF. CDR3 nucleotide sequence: TGCGCCAGCAGCTTGAGTAGAGGAAGGACTGAAGCTTTCTTT.

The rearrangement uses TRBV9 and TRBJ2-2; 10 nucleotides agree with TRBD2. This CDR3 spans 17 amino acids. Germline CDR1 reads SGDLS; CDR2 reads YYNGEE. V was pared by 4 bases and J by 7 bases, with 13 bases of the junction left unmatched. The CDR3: CASSLPSNSGGSGELFF. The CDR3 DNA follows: TGTGCCAGCAGCCTACCCAGTAATAGCGGGGGGAGCGGGGAGCTGTTTTTT.

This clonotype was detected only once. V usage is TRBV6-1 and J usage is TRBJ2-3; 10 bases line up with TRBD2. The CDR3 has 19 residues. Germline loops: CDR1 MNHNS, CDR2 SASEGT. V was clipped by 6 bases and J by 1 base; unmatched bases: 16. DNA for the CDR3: TGTGCCAGCAGCAATAGTGCAAAGCGGGGGGGCCTCCGCACAGATACGCAGTATTTT. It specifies CASSNSAKRGGLRTDTQYF.

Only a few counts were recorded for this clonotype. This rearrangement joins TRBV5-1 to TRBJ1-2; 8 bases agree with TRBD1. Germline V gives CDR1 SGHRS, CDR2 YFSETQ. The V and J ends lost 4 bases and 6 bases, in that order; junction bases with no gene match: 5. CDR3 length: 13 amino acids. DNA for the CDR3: TGCGCCAGCAGCCCGGACAGGGTCGATGGCTACACCTTC. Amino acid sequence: CASSPDRVDGYTF.

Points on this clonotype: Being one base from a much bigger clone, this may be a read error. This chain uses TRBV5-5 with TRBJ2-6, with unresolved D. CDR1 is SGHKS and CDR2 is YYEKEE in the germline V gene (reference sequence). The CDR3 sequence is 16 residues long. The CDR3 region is CASSHTDSSGTNVLTF. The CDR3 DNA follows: TGTGCCAGCAGCCACACGGATAGCTCTGGGACCAACGTCCTGACTTTC.

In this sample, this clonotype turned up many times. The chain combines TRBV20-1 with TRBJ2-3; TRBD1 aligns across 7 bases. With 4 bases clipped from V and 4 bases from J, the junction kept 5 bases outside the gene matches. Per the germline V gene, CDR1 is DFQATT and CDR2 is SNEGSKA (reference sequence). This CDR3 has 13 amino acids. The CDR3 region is CSATTGSADTQYF. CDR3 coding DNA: TGCAGTGCTACGACAGGGAGTGCAGATACGCAGTATTTT.

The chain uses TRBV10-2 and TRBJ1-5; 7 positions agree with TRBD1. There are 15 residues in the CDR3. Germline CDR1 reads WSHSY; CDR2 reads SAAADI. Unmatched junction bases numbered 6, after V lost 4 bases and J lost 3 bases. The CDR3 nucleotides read TGCGCCAGCAGTGCATATACAGGGGACAATCAGCCCCAGCATTTT. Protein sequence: CASSAYTGDNQPQHF.

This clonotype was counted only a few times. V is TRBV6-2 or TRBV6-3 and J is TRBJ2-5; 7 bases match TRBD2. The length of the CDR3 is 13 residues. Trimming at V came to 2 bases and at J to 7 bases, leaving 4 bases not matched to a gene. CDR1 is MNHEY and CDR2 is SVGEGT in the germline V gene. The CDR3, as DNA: TGTGCCAGCAGTTACGCGGGAGTGGCGACCCAGTACTTC. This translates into CASSYAGVATQYF.

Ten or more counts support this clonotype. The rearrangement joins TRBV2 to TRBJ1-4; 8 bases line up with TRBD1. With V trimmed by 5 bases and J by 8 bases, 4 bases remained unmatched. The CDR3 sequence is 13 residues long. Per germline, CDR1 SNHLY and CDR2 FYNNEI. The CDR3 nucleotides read TGTGCCAGCAGTTTGGCAGGGGGCGAAAAACTGTTTTTT. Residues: CASSLAGGEKLFF.

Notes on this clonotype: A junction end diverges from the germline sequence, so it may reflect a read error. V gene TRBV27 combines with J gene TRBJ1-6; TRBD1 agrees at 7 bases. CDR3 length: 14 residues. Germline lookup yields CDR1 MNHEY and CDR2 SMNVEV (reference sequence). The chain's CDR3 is CASQMTGFVSPPHF. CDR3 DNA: TGTGCCAGCCAAATGACAGGGTTTGTTTCACCCCCCCACTTT.

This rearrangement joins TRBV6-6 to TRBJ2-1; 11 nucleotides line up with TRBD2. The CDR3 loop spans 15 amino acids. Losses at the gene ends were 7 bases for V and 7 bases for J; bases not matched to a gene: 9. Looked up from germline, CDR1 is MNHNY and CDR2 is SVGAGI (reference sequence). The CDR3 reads CASIAGLAETNEQFF. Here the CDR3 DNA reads TGTGCCAGCATTGCGGGACTAGCGGAGACAAATGAGCAGTTCTTC.

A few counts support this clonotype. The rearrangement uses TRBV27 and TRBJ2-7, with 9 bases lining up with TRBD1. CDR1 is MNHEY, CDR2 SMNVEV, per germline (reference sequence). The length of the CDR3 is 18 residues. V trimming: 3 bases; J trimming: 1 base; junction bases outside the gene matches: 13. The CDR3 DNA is TGTGCCAGCAGTTTTCGCGATGGAGGGACAGGGAGGTCCTACGAGCAGTACTTC. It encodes CASSFRDGGTGRSYEQYF.

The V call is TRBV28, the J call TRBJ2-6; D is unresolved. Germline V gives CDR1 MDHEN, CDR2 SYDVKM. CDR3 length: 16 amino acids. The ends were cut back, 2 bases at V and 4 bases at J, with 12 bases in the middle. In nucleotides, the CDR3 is TGTGCCAGCAGTTTAATTGGGGTCCCGGGGGCCAACGTCCTGACTTTC. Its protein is CASSLIGVPGANVLTF.

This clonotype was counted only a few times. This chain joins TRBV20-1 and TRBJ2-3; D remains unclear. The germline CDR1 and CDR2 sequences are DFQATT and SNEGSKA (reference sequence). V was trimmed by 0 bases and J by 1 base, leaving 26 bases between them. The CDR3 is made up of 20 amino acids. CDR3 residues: CSARDSGVARGASGTDTQYF. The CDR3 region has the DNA TGCAGTGCTAGAGATTCTGGTGTGGCCAGAGGAGCTTCGGGCACAGATACGCAGTATTTT.

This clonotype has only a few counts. CDR3 in amino acids: CASSQGQGHRNTEAFF. As DNA, the CDR3 is TGTGCCAGCAGCCAAGGACAGGGGCACAGGAACACTGAAGCTTTCTTT. The chain joins TRBV4-2 to TRBJ1-1, with 8 bases aligning to TRBD1. CDR3 size: 16 residues. V trimming: 1 base; J trimming: 1 base; junction bases outside the gene matches: 5. Germline values: CDR1 LGHNA, CDR2 YNFKEQ.

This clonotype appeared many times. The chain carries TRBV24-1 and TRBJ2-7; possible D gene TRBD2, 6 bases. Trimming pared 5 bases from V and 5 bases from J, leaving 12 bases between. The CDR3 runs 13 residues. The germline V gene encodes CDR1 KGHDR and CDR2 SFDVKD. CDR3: CATSVPGLHEQYF. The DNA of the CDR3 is TGTGCCACCAGTGTCCCGGGACTGCACGAGCAGTACTTC.

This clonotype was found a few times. Here the CDR3 DNA reads TGCAGTGCTAGGGGGAGGACAGGAGGCTCTGGGGCCAACGTCCTGACTTTC. Encoded protein: CSARGRTGGSGANVLTF. This chain joins TRBV20-1 and TRBJ2-6; possible D gene TRBD1, 7 bases. CDR1 is DFQATT, CDR2 SNEGSKA, per germline (reference sequence). Trimming removed 3 bases at V and 0 bases at J, with 15 bases between. This CDR3 spans 17 amino acids.

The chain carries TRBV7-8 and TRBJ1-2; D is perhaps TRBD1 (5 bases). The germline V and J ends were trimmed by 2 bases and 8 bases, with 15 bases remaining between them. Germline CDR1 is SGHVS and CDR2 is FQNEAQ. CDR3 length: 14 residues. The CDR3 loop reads CASSLFSGYEGYTF. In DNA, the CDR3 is TGTGCCAGCAGCTTATTTTCAGGGTATGAAGGCTACACCTTC.

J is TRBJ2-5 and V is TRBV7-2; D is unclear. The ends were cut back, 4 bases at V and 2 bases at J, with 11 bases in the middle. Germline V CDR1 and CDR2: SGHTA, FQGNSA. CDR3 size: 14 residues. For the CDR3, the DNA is TGTGCCAGCAGCTCGTGGGCTGAACAAGAGACCCAGTACTTC. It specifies CASSSWAEQETQYF.

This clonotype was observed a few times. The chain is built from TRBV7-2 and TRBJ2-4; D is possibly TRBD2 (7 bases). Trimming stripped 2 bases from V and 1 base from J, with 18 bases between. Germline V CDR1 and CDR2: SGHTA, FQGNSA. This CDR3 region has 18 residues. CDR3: CASSLRASGEGAKNIQYF. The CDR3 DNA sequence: TGTGCCAGCAGCTTAAGAGCCTCAGGGGAGGGGGCCAAAAACATTCAGTACTTC.

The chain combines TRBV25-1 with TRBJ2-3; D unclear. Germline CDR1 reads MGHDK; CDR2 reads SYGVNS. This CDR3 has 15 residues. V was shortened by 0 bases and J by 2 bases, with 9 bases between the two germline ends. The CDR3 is CASSEYRSPTDTQYF. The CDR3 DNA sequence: TGTGCCAGCAGTGAATATCGGAGTCCCACAGATACGCAGTATTTT.